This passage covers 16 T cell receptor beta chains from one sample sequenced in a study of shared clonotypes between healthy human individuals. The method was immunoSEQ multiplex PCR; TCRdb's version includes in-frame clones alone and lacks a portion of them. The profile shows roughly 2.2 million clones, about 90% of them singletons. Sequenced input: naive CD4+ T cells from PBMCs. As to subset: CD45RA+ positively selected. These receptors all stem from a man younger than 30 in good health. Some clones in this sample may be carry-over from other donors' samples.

For the CDR3, the DNA is TGTGCCTGGAGTATGGGTAGCGGGAGTCCGTACGAGCAGTACTTC. Translating gives CAWSMGSGSPYEQYF. The V and J genes are TRBV30 and TRBJ2-7; 9 bases fit TRBD2. CDR1 is GTSNPN and CDR2 is SVGIG in the germline V gene (reference sequence). J lost 4 bases, V lost 2 bases, and 9 bases had no gene match. The CDR3 consists of 15 residues.

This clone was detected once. For the CDR3, the DNA is TGCGCCAGCAGCCAAGAGACGGAGAACTCCTACAATGAGCAGTTCTTC. This sequence encodes CASSQETENSYNEQFF. The chain recombines TRBV4-1 with TRBJ2-1; D not certain. Germline lookup yields CDR1 MGHRA and CDR2 YSYEKL. The CDR3 contains 16 residues. V lost 0 bases, J lost 0 bases, and 9 bases lay in between.

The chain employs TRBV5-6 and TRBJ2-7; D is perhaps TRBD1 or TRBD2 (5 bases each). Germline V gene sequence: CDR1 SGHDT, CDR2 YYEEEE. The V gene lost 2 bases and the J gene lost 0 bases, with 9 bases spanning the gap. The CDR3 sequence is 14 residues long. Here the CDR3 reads CASSFRGTSYEQYF. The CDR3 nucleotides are TGTGCCAGCAGCTTCAGAGGGACCTCCTACGAGCAGTACTTC. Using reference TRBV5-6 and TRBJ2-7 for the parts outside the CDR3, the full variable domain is DAGVTQSPTHLIKTRGQQVTLRCSPKSGHDTVSWYQQALGQGPQFIFQYYEEEERQRGNFPDRFSGHQFPNYSSELNVNALLLGDSALYLCASSFRGTSYEQYFGPGTRLTVT.

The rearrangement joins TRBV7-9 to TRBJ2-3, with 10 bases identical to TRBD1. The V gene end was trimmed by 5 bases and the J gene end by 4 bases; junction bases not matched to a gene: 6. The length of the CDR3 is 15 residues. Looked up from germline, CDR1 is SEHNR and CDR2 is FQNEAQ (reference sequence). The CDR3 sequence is CASSQGQGRSDTQYF. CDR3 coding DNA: TGTGCCAGCAGCCAGGGACAGGGGAGGTCAGATACGCAGTATTTT.

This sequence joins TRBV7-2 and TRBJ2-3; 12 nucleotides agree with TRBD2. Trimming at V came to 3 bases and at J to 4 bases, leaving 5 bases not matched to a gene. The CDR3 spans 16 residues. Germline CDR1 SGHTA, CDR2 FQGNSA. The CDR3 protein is CASSFSSGRASDTQYF. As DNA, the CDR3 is TGTGCCAGCAGCTTCTCTAGCGGGAGGGCCTCAGATACGCAGTATTTT.

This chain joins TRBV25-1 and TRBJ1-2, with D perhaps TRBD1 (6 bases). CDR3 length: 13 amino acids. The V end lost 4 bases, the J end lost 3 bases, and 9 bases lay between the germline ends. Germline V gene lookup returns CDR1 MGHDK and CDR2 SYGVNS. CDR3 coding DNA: TGTGCCAGCAGTGTGACAGGCTACTATGGCTACACCTTC. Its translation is CASSVTGYYGYTF.

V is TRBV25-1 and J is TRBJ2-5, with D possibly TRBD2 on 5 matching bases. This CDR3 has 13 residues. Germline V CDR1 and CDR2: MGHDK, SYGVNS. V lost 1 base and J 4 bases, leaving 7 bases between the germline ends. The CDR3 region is CASSELARETQYF. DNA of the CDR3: TGTGCCAGCAGTGAATTAGCGAGAGAGACCCAGTACTTC.

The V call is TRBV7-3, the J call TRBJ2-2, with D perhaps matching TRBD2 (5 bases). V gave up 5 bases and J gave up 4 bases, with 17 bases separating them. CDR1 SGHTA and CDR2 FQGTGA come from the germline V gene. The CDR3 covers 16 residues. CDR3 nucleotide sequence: TGTGCCAGCAGCCCGTACTACGGAGGTGGCACCGGGGAGCTGTTTTTT. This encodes CASSPYYGGGTGELFF. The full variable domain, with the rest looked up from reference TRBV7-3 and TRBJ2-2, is GAGVSQTPSNKVTEKGKYVELRCDPISGHTALYWYRQSLGQGPEFLIYFQGTGAADDSGLPNDRFFAVRPEGSVSTLKIQRTERGDSAVYLCASSPYYGGGTGELFFGEGSRLTVL.

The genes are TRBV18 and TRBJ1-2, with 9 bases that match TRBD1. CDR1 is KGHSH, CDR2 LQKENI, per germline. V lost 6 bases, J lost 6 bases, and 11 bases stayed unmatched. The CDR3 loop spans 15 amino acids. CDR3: CASSEGTGMYDGYTF. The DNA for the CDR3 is TGTGCCAGCTCGGAGGGGACAGGGATGTATGATGGCTACACCTTC.

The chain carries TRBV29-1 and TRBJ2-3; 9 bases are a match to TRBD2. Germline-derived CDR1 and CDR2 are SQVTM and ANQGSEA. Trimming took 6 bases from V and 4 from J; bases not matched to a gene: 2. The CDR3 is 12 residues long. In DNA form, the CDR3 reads TGCAGCGTAAGCGGGGGGCCAGATACGCAGTATTTT. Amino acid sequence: CSVSGGPDTQYF.

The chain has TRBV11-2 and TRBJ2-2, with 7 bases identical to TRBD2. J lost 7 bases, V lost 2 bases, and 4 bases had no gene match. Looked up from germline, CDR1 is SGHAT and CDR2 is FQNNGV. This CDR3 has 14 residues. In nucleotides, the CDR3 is TGTGCCAGCAGCTTATACGGGAGGCACGGGGAGCTGTTTTTT. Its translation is CASSLYGRHGELFF.

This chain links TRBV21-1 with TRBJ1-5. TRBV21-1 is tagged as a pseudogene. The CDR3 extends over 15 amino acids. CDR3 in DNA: TGTGCCAGCAGCAAAGGCGCAGGGGAGGGACAGCCCCAGCATTTT. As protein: CASSKGAGEGQPQHF.

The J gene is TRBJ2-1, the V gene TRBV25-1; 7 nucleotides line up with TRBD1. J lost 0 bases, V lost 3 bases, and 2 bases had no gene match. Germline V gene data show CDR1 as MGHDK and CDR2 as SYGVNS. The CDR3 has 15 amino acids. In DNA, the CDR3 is TGTGCCAGCAGTGAGGCAGGGGGCTCCTACAATGAGCAGTTCTTC. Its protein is CASSEAGGSYNEQFF.

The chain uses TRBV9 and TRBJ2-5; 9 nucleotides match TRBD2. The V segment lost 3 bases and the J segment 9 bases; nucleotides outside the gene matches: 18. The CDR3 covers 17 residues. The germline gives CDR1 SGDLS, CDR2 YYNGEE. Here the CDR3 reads CASSATSGTSSPGAQYF. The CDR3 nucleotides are TGTGCCAGCAGCGCAACCTCCGGGACTAGCTCCCCCGGGGCCCAGTACTTC. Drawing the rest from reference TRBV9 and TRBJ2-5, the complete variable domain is DSGVTQTPKHLITATGQRVTLRCSPRSGDLSVYWYQQSLDQGLQFLIQYYNGEERAKGNILERFSAQQFPDLHSELNLSSLELGDSALYFCASSATSGTSSPGAQYFGPGTRLLVL.

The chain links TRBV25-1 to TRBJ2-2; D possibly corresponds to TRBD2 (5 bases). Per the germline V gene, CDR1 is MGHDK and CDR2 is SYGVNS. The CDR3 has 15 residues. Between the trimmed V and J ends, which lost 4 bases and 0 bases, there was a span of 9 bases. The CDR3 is CASSAFGANTGELFF. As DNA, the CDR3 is TGTGCCAGCAGTGCTTTCGGGGCGAACACCGGGGAGCTGTTTTTT.

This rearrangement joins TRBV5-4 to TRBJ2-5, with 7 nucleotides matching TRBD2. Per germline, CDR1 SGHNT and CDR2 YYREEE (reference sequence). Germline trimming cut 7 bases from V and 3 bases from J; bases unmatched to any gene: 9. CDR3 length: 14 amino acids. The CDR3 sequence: CASASGIREETQYF. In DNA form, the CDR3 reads TGTGCCAGCGCGAGCGGGATAAGAGAAGAGACCCAGTACTTC.